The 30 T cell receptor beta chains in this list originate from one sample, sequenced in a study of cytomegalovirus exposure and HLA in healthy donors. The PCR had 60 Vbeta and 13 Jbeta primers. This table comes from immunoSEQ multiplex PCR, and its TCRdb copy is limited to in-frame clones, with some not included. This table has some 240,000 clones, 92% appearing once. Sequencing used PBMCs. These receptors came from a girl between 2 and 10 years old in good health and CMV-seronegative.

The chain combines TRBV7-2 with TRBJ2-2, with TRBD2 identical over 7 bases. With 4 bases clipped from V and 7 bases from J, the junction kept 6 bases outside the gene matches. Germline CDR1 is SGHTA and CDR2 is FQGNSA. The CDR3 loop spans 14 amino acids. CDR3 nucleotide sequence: TGTGCCAGCAGCTACACAGCGGGACTCGGGGAGCTGTTTTTT. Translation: CASSYTAGLGELFF.

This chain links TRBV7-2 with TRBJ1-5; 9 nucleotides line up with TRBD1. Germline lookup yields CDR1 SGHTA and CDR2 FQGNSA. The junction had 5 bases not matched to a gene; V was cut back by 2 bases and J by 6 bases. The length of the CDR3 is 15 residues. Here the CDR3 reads CASSLRTGDGQPQHF. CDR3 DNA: TGTGCCAGCAGCTTAAGGACAGGGGACGGTCAGCCCCAGCATTTT.

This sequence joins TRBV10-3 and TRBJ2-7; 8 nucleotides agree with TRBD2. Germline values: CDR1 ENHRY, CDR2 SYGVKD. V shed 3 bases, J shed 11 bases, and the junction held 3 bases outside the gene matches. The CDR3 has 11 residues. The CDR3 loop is CAISESGREYF. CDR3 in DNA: TGTGCCATCAGTGAATCCGGGAGGGAGTACTTC.

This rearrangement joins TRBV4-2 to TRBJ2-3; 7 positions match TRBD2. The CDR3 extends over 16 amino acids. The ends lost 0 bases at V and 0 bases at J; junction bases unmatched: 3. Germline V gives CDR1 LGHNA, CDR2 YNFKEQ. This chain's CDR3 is CASSQDLAASTDTQYF. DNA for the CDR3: TGTGCCAGCAGCCAAGACCTAGCGGCTAGCACAGATACGCAGTATTTT.

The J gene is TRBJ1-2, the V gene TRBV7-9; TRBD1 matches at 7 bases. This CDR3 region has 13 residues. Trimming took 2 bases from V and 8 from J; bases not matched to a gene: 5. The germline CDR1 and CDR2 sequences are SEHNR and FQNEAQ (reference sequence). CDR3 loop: CASSLQGGGGYTF. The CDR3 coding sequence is TGTGCCAGCAGCTTACAGGGGGGAGGCGGCTACACCTTC.

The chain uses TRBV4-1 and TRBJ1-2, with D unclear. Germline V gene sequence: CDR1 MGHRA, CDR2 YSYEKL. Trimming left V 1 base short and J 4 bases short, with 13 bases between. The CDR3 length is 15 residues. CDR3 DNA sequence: TGCGCCAGCAGCCAAGGTTTGCGGACTTCCTATGGCTACACCTTC. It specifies CASSQGLRTSYGYTF.

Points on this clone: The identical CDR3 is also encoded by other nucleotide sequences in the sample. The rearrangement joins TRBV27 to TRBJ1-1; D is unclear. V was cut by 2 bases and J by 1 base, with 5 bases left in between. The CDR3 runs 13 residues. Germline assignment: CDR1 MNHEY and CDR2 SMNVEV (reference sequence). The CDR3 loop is CASSLAGNTEAFF. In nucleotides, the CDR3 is TGTGCCAGCAGTTTAGCCGGGAACACTGAAGCTTTCTTT.

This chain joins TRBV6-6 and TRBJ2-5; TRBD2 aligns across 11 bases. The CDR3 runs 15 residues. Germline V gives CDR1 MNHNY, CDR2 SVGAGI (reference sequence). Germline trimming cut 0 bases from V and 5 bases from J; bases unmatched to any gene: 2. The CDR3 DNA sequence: TGTGCCAGCAGTTACTCATGGACTAGCGGGGAGACCCAGTACTTC. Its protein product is CASSYSWTSGETQYF.

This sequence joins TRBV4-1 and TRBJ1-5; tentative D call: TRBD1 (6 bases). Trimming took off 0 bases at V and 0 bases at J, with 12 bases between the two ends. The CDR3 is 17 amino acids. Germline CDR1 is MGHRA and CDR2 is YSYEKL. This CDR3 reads CASSQDSTGISNQPQHF. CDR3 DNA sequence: TGCGCCAGCAGCCAAGATTCTACAGGGATTAGCAATCAGCCCCAGCATTTT.

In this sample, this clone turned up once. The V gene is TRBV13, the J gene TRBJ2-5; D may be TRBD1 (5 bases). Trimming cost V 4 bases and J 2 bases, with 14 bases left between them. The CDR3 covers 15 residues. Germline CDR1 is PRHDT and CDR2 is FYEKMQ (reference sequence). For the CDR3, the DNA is TGTGCCAGCAGCTCCCGGATCAGGGAACAAGAGACCCAGTACTTC. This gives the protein CASSSRIREQETQYF. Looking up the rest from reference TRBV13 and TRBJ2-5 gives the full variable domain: AAGVIQSPRHLIKEKRETATLKCYPIPRHDTVYWYQQGPGQDPQFLISFYEKMQSDKGSIPDRFSAQQFSDYHSELNMSSLELGDSALYFCASSSRIREQETQYFGPGTRLLVL.

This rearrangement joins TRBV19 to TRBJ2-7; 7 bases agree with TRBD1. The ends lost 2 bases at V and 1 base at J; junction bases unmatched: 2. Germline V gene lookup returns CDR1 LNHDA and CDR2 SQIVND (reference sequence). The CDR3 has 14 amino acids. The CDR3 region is CASSIRDRSYEQYF. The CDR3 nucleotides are TGTGCCAGTAGTATACGGGACAGATCCTACGAGCAGTACTTC.

The CDR3 nucleotides are TGTGCCAGCAGCCCCCAGGGGGGCGGCACTGAAGCTTTCTTT. This translates into CASSPQGGGTEAFF. The chain has TRBV6-5 and TRBJ1-1; 7 nucleotides agree with TRBD1. Germline V CDR1 and CDR2: MNHEY, SVGAGI. The V segment lost 6 bases and the J segment 4 bases; nucleotides outside the gene matches: 8. The CDR3 loop spans 14 amino acids.

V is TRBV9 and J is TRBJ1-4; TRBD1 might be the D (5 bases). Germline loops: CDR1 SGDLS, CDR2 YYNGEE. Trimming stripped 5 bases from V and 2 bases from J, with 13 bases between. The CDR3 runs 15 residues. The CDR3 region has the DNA TGTGCCAGCAGTCCCAGGGTTTCGACTAATGAAAAACTGTTTTTT. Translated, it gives CASSPRVSTNEKLFF.

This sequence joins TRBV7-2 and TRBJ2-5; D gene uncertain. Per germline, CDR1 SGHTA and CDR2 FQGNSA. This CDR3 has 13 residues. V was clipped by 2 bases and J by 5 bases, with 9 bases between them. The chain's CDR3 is CASSLFARETQYF. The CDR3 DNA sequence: TGTGCCAGCAGCTTATTCGCTCGGGAGACCCAGTACTTC.

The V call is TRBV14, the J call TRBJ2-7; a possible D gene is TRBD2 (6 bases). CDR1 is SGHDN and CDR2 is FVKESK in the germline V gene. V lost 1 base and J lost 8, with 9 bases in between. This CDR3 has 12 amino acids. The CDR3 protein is CASSQGGVQQYF. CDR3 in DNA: TGTGCCAGCAGCCAAGGGGGGGTCCAGCAGTACTTC. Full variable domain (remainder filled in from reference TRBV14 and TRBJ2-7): EAGVTQFPSHSVIEKGQTVTLRCDPISGHDNLYWYRRVMGKEIKFLLHFVKESKQDESGMPNNRFLAERTGGTYSTLKVQPAELEDSGVYFCASSQGGVQQYFGPGTRLTVT.

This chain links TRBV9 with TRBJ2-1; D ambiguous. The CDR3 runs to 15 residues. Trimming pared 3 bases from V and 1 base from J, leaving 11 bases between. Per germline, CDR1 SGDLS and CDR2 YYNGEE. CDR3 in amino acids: CASSAVSGSYNEQFF. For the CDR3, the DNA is TGTGCCAGCAGCGCAGTAAGTGGTTCCTACAATGAGCAGTTCTTC.

This CDR3 is CASSLAGGPVMIYEQYF. Here the CDR3 DNA reads TGTGCCAGCAGTTTAGCGGGAGGGCCGGTCATGATCTACGAGCAGTACTTC. The chain has TRBV27 and TRBJ2-7, with 9 bases identical to TRBD2. The V gene end was trimmed by 2 bases and the J gene end by 3 bases; junction bases not matched to a gene: 11. Germline CDR1 is MNHEY and CDR2 is SMNVEV (reference sequence). The CDR3 is 17 residues long.

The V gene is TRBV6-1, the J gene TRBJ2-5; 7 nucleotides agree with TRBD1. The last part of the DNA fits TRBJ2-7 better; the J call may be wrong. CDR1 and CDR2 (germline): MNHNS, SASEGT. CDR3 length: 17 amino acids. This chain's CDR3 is CASSDQLLRDSSYEQYF. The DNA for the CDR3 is TGTGCCAGCAGTGACCAACTCTTACGGGACAGCTCCTACGAGCAGTACTTC.

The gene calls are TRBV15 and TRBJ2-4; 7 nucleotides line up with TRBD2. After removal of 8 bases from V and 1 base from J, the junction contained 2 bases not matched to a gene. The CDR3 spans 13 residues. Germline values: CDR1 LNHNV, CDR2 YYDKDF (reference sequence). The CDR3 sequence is CATAGGAKNIQYF. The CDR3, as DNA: TGTGCCACCGCCGGGGGGGCCAAAAACATTCAGTACTTC. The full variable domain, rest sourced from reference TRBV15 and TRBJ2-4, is DAMVIQNPRYQVTQFGKPVTLSCSQTLNHNVMYWYQQKSSQAPKLLFHYYDKDFNNEADTPDNFQSRRPNTSFCFLDIRSPGLGDTAMYLCATAGGAKNIQYFGAGTRLSVL.

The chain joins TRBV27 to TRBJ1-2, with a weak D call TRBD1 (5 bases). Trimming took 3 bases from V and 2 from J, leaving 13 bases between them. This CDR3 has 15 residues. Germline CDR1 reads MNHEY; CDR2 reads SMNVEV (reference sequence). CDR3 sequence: CASSLGGVTNYGYTF. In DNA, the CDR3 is TGTGCCAGCAGTTTGGGAGGGGTAACCAACTATGGCTACACCTTC.

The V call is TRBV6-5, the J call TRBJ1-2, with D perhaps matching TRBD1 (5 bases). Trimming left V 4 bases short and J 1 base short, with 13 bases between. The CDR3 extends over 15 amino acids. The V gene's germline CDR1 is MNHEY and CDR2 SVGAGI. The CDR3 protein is CASSFDRQLNYGYTF. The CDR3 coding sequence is TGTGCCAGCAGTTTTGATCGACAGCTTAACTATGGCTACACCTTC.

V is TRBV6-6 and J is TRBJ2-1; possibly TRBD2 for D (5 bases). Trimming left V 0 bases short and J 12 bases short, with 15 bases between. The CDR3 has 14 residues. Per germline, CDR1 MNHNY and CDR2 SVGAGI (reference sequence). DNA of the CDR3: TGTGCCAGCAGTTACTCGGCTAGCCCTCAAAGGCAGTTCTTC. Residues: CASSYSASPQRQFF.

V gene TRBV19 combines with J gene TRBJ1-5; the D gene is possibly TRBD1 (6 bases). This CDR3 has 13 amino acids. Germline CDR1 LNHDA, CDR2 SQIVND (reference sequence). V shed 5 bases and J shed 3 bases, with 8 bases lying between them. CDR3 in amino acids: CASSGDNNQPQHF. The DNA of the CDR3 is TGTGCCAGTAGTGGGGACAACAATCAGCCCCAGCATTTT.

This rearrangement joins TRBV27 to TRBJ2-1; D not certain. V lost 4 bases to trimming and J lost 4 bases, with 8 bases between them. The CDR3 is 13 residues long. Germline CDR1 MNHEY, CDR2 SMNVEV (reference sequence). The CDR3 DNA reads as TGTGCCAGCAGTTCCTGGCCGTACAATGAGCAGTTCTTC. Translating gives CASSSWPYNEQFF.

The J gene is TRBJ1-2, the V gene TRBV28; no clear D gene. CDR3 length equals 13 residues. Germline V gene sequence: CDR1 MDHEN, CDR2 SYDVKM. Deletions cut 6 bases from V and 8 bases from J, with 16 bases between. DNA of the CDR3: TGTGCCAGCAGCAACAGAGCCCCTAACGGCTACACCTTC. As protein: CASSNRAPNGYTF.

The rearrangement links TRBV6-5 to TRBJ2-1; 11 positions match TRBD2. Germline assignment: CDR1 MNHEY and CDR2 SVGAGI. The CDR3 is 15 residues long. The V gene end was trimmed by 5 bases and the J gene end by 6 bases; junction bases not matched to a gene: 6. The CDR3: CASSRTSGLVNEQFF. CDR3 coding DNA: TGTGCCAGCAGTCGGACTAGCGGGCTCGTCAATGAGCAGTTCTTC.

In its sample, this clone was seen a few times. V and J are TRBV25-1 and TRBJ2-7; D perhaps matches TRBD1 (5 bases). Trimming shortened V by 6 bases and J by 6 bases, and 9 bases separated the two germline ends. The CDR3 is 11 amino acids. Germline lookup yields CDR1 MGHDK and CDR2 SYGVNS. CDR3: CASRDSSEQYF. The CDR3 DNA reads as TGTGCCAGCAGAGACAGTAGCGAGCAGTACTTC.

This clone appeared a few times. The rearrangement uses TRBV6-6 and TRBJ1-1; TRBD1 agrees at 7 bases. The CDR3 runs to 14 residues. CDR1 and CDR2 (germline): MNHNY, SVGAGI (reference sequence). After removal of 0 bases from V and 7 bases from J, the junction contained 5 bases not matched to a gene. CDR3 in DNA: TGTGCCAGCAGTTACTCGGGGCAGGGGGGTGAAGCTTTCTTT. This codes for CASSYSGQGGEAFF.

The CDR3, as DNA: TGTGCCAGCAGCCGTTCAGGGGAGACCCAGTACTTC. Protein sequence: CASSRSGETQYF. The V call is TRBV7-9, the J call TRBJ2-5; D is possibly TRBD1 (5 bases). The CDR3 covers 12 residues. From germline, CDR1 is SEHNR and CDR2 FQNEAQ (reference sequence). Trimming removed 5 bases at V and 5 bases at J, with 9 bases between. Full variable domain (remainder filled in from reference TRBV7-9 and TRBJ2-5): DTGVSQNPRHKITKRGQNVTFRCDPISEHNRLYWYRQTLGQGPEFLTYFQNEAQLEKSRLLSDRFSAERPKGSFSTLEIQRTEQGDSAMYLCASSRSGETQYFGPGTRLLVL.

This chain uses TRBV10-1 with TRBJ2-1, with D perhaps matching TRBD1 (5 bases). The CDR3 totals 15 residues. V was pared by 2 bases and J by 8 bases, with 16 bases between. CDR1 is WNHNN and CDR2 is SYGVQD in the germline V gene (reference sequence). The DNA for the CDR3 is TGCGCCAGCAGTGAGGCCCCCCAGGGTTTCGATGAGCAGTTCTTC. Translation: CASSEAPQGFDEQFF.